The 14 T cell receptor beta chains below all came from one sample that was sequenced in a study of shared clonotypes between healthy human individuals. CD45RO-negative, CCR7-positively selected cells formed the naive CD8 fraction, excluding terminally differentiated effector memory CD45RA+ cells. TCRdb's copy holds only in-frame clones and misses some; the assay was immunoSEQ multiplex PCR. The sample carries 2 million to 2.5 million clones, 93% recorded once. The sequenced material came from naive CD8+ T cells from PBMCs. These TCRs come from a young man in good health. Some clones in this sample may be carry-over from other donors' samples.

V is TRBV27 and J is TRBJ2-7; D unresolved. CDR1 MNHEY and CDR2 SMNVEV come from the germline V gene (reference sequence). The CDR3 consists of 12 residues. The V end was cut by 5 bases, the J end by 6 bases, with 11 bases between. The CDR3 loop is CASSKQMGEQYF. CDR3 DNA sequence: TGTGCCAGCAGTAAACAGATGGGCGAGCAGTACTTC.

The rearrangement links TRBV28 to TRBJ2-7, with D possibly being TRBD2 (6 bases). Looked up from germline, CDR1 is MDHEN and CDR2 is SYDVKM. Deletions cut 3 bases from V and 3 bases from J, with 21 bases between. The CDR3 length is 17 residues. The CDR3 DNA reads TGTGCCAGCAGTTTGTTTCGGACCCGAGCGGAGGGCTACGAGCAGTACTTC. This sequence encodes CASSLFRTRAEGYEQYF. Supplemented by reference TRBV28 and TRBJ2-7, the full variable domain reads DVKVTQSSRYLVKRTGEKVFLECVQDMDHENMFWYRQDPGLGLRLIYFSYDVKMKEKGDIPEGYSVSREKKERFSLILESASTNQTSMYLCASSLFRTRAEGYEQYFGPGTRLTVT.

This chain connects TRBV2 to TRBJ2-1, with TRBD2 matching over 9 bases. Trimming took 7 bases from V and 4 from J; bases not matched to a gene: 14. This CDR3 is 17 amino acids long. Germline CDR1 and CDR2: SNHLY and FYNNEI. CDR3 sequence: CASTPETSGLIYNEQFF. The CDR3 DNA is TGTGCCAGCACCCCGGAGACTAGCGGACTAATTTACAATGAGCAGTTCTTC.

The chain is built from TRBV7-8 and TRBJ1-5; no reliable D call. The CDR3 has 16 amino acids. V was pared by 3 bases and J by 2 bases, with 14 bases between. CDR1 is SGHVS and CDR2 is FQNEAQ in the germline V gene. The CDR3 reads CASSFTPGGGNQPQHF. CDR3 coding DNA: TGTGCCAGCAGCTTTACCCCAGGTGGGGGCAATCAGCCCCAGCATTTT.

The CDR3 nucleotides read TGTGCCAGCAGCAGCCTGACAGGGCTCACTGAAGCTTTCTTT. Translating it yields CASSSLTGLTEAFF. The rearrangement uses TRBV7-2 and TRBJ1-1; 7 nucleotides align to TRBD1. CDR3 length equals 14 residues. V dropped 5 bases and J dropped 4; count of bases not matched to a gene: 7. Looked up from germline, CDR1 is SGHTA and CDR2 is FQGNSA.

This chain joins TRBV7-9 and TRBJ2-1; 10 nucleotides align to TRBD1. After removal of 5 bases from V and 6 bases from J, the junction contained 4 bases not matched to a gene. The CDR3 is 14 residues long. Germline loops: CDR1 SEHNR, CDR2 FQNEAQ (reference sequence). DNA of the CDR3: TGTGCCAGCAGCGACCGGGACAGGGGCAATGAGCAGTTCTTC. This sequence encodes CASSDRDRGNEQFF. The whole variable domain, filled in from reference TRBV7-9 and TRBJ2-1, reads DTGVSQNPRHKITKRGQNVTFRCDPISEHNRLYWYRQTLGQGPEFLTYFQNEAQLEKSRLLSDRFSAERPKGSFSTLEIQRTEQGDSAMYLCASSDRDRGNEQFFGPGTRLTVL.

The V call is TRBV6-1, the J call TRBJ2-5, with 9 bases fitting TRBD2. V was pared by 2 bases and J by 7 bases, with 17 bases of the junction left unmatched. CDR3 length: 18 residues. The germline gives CDR1 MNHNS, CDR2 SASEGT. The CDR3 reads CASSEIGRLAEAIGTQYF. The CDR3, as DNA: TGTGCCAGCAGTGAAATTGGGAGACTAGCGGAAGCTATTGGGACCCAGTACTTC.

The chain uses TRBV7-8 and TRBJ2-7; 11 positions agree with TRBD2. CDR1 and CDR2 from the germline V gene are SGHVS and FQNEAQ. The CDR3 is made up of 19 amino acids. V dropped 5 bases and J dropped 0; count of bases not matched to a gene: 15. The CDR3 DNA reads TGTGCCAGCAGCATTCGACTAGCGGGAACCTCTTCGAGCTCCTACGAGCAGTACTTC. Protein product: CASSIRLAGTSSSSYEQYF.

The rearrangement links TRBV7-9 to TRBJ2-1; weak D call: TRBD2 (6 bases). In germline, CDR1 is SEHNR, CDR2 FQNEAQ (reference sequence). This CDR3 region has 16 residues. V lost 1 base, J lost 8 bases, and 18 bases lay in between. CDR3: CASSLVRGTFMYEQFF. The CDR3 DNA reads as TGTGCCAGCAGCTTAGTACGCGGGACTTTTATGTATGAGCAGTTCTTC.

Points on this clone: Different DNA sequences within this sample yield the same CDR3. The chain couples TRBV15 to TRBJ1-1; the D gene is possibly TRBD1 (5 bases). Germline V gives CDR1 LNHNV, CDR2 YYDKDF (reference sequence). V was trimmed by 0 bases and J by 5 bases, leaving 10 bases between them. This CDR3 has 14 amino acids. As DNA, the CDR3 is TGTGCCACCAGCAGAGATCGGGGGGGAACTGAAGCTTTCTTT. Encoded protein: CATSRDRGGTEAFF.

The V and J genes are TRBV5-4 and TRBJ1-1, with TRBD1 identical over 7 bases. V was clipped by 2 bases and J by 6 bases; unmatched bases: 7. Germline CDR1 SGHNT, CDR2 YYREEE (reference sequence). The CDR3 length is 14 residues. This chain's CDR3 is CASSFKGGLAEAFF. In DNA, the CDR3 is TGTGCCAGCAGCTTTAAAGGGGGCCTAGCTGAAGCTTTCTTT. Together with reference TRBV5-4 and TRBJ1-1, the CDR3 gives the full variable domain: ETGVTQSPTHLIKTRGQQVTLRCSSQSGHNTVSWYQQALGQGPQFIFQYYREEENGRGNFPPRFSGLQFPNYSSELNVNALELDDSALYLCASSFKGGLAEAFFGQGTRLTVV.

This sequence joins TRBV6-5 and TRBJ2-7; 10 positions match TRBD1. Unmatched junction bases numbered 7, after V lost 5 bases and J lost 3 bases. The CDR3 is made up of 15 amino acids. The germline V gene has CDR1 MNHEY and CDR2 SVGAGI. Here the CDR3 DNA reads TGTGCCAGCAGTCTCCGGGACAGGGGCCTCTACGAGCAGTACTTC. Translating gives CASSLRDRGLYEQYF.

The chain joins TRBV28 to TRBJ2-7; D not certain. Trimming cost V 3 bases and J 3 bases, with 15 bases left between them. The CDR3 has 15 residues. Germline V gives CDR1 MDHEN, CDR2 SYDVKM. CDR3 sequence: CASSFRLSHGYEQYF. The CDR3 DNA reads as TGTGCCAGCAGTTTCCGACTGTCACACGGCTACGAGCAGTACTTC. Full variable domain (remainder filled in from reference TRBV28 and TRBJ2-7): DVKVTQSSRYLVKRTGEKVFLECVQDMDHENMFWYRQDPGLGLRLIYFSYDVKMKEKGDIPEGYSVSREKKERFSLILESASTNQTSMYLCASSFRLSHGYEQYFGPGTRLTVT.

The rearrangement uses TRBV9 and TRBJ1-1; the D gene is possibly TRBD1 (6 bases). The CDR3 extends over 13 amino acids. Trimming took off 0 bases at V and 10 bases at J, with 13 bases between the two ends. Germline V lookup: CDR1 SGDLS, CDR2 YYNGEE. CDR3: CASSVDRDSAAFF. The DNA for the CDR3 is TGTGCCAGCAGCGTAGACAGGGACTCCGCAGCTTTCTTT.